The sequence of this T cell receptor beta chain was determined in a study of regulatory T cells in long-lasting Graves disease (dated by TCRdb to about 2021). The study in broad terms: Persistent Graves' disease was defined as persistently positive TSH receptor autoantibodies together with antithyroid drug treatment for over 5 years. Peripheral blood TCR sequencing and RNA sequencing compared persistent Graves' disease patients with newly diagnosed Graves' disease patients. Antithyroid drugs had been taken for 10 to 13 years on average by persistent Graves' disease patients in the clinical cohort. A total of about 35 samples underwent TCR sequencing, from some 13 patients with persistent Graves' disease and approximately 20 patients with newly diagnosed Graves' disease. The study was conducted in China and was registered as a clinical trial. Study-wide conclusions, independent of this receptor: A larger number of public clonotypes was shared among persistent patients (around 2,500) than among newly diagnosed patients (around 970). The study examined only peripheral blood because the primary lesion, thyroid tissue, could not be accessed. The small sample size was acknowledged by the authors as a limitation that may reduce accuracy. Only the TCR beta chain was sequenced and analyzed. TRBV28, TRBJ1-2 and TRBJ2-5 were preferentially used in persistent disease, while TRBV20-1 and TRBJ2-1 were favored in newly diagnosed disease. Compared with newly diagnosed patients, persistent Graves' disease patients had lower TCR Shannon entropy and fewer highly expanded clones, which suggests clonal expansion.

Preparation of the library involved multiplex PCR. The run used an Illumina HiSeq 4000. TCR beta libraries were built with iRepertoire HTBI primers and Arm-PCR amplification of CDR3 regions. PCR products were gel purified before sequencing. As for the authors' bioinformatics: Gene usage analysis of CDR3 amino acid clonotypes used the approximately 62 TRBV and 12 to 15 TRBJ segments found across samples. COPE and FqMerger were used to merge filtered high-quality paired reads into contigs. Contigs were aligned with BLAST to IMGT TRBV, TRBD and TRBJ reference genes, and CDR3 was defined per IMGT. Highly expanded clones were defined as clonotypes with a frequency above 0.1%. Shannon entropy served as the measure of repertoire diversity, while the Gini coefficient captured V-J evenness. A clonotype was considered public if more than one individual shared it. Using fastp trimming at Q25 and MiXCR clonotype assembly, TCRdb reanalyzed the public sequencing data and kept in-frame beta chains. Rows with a matching CDR3 protein are joined into one entry that keeps the most common DNA and genes. Clone size and V and J calls follow TCRdb, not the original study. The sample profile shows some 280,000 distinct CDR3 sequences; around 21% of them were found once. Of the sample, 45% to 70% is held by the ten largest clones.

What the time point label conveys for this sample: persistent/refractory GD, antithyroid drugs over 5 years with positive TRAb. For both TCR sequencing and RNA sequencing, RNA was extracted from PBMCs using TRIzol. Graves' disease was diagnosed according to American Thyroid Association guidelines. Patients were recruited from an endocrinology department in Xi'an, China. From each patient, 8 to 10 milliliters of peripheral blood was collected into an EDTA anticoagulant tube. Ficoll Paque Plus density gradient separation was used to isolate PBMCs, and no further T cell sorting was performed. An Agilent 2100 Bioanalyzer and agarose gel were used to check RNA quality, while a NanoDrop 2000 measured RNA concentration. Compared with germline, V lacks 3 bases and J lacks 6 bases; bases without a gene match: 8. The CDR3 goes from the cysteine to the phenylalanine over 15 residues. The DNA shown is the 45-base CDR3, in frame from base 1. The CDR1 and CDR2 encoded by the germline V gene are KGHSH and LQKENI.

This clonotype showed up just a few times. Its antigen is still unknown. No per-base quality is available; no much larger clone lies one base away. The chain joins TRBV18 to TRBJ2-1, and TRBD2 aligns with 7 junction nucleotides. The sample in question was peripheral blood mononuclear cells (PBMCs), obtained when the disease was refractory, from a patient treated with antithyroid drugs. This clonotype originated in a female donor with Graves disease. The CDR3: CASSPDGLVLNEQFF. The bases read TGTGCCAGCTCACCTGACGGACTAGTTCTCAATGAGCAGTTCTTC.